This passage covers 4 T cell receptor beta chains from one sample sequenced in a study of control samples from healthy donors and cancer patients. Sequencing was performed with immunoSEQ multiplex PCR; in TCRdb, only in-frame clones are kept and a portion is missing. The repertoire holds about 89,000 clones, with 86% as singletons. The sequencing input was blood. All receptors derive from a man younger than 45 in good health.

This chain uses TRBV28 with TRBJ1-1, with D tentatively TRBD1 (5 bases). Per germline, CDR1 MDHEN and CDR2 SYDVKM. Trimming cost V 4 bases and J 8 bases, with 14 bases left between them. The CDR3 length is 13 residues. The chain's CDR3 is CASSYDSGSEAFF. CDR3 bases: TGTGCCAGCAGTTACGACAGCGGATCGGAAGCTTTCTTT.

V and J are TRBV24-1 and TRBJ1-3; D is unclear. Germline V gives CDR1 KGHDR, CDR2 SFDVKD. Deletions cut 4 bases from V and 0 bases from J, with 6 bases between. The CDR3 has 14 amino acids. The CDR3 reads CATSDPSSGNTIYF. DNA for the CDR3: TGTGCCACCAGTGACCCGAGCTCTGGAAACACCATATATTTT.

CDR3 region: CASSEMGGLWETQYF. CDR3 nucleotides: TGTGCCAGCAGTGAAATGGGGGGACTCTGGGAGACCCAGTACTTC. This chain links TRBV2 with TRBJ2-5, with D possibly matching TRBD2 (6 bases). This CDR3 is 15 amino acids long. Germline-derived CDR1 and CDR2 are SNHLY and FYNNEI. Deletions cut 2 bases from V and 5 bases from J, with 15 bases between. The full variable domain, completed using reference TRBV2 and TRBJ2-5, is EPEVTQTPSHQVTQMGQEVILRCVPISNHLYFYWYRQILGQKVEFLVSFYNNEISEKSEIFDDQFSVERPDGSNFTLKIRSTKLEDSAMYFCASSEMGGLWETQYFGPGTRLLVL.

The chain employs TRBV9 and TRBJ2-2, with TRBD2 matching 7 bases. This CDR3 spans 15 amino acids. V was clipped by 0 bases and J by 4 bases; unmatched bases: 3. Germline V gene lookup returns CDR1 SGDLS and CDR2 YYNGEE. CDR3 in amino acids: CASSVATGGTGELFF. The DNA for the CDR3 is TGTGCCAGCAGCGTAGCTACGGGGGGCACCGGGGAGCTGTTTTTT.